This T cell receptor (beta chain) was recorded in a study of PD-L1 blockade in urothelial cancer (dated by TCRdb to 2016 to 2017). Regarding the research as a whole: All patients started therapy around 2014 and received atezolizumab 1,200 mg intravenously every 3 weeks. Patients had an ECOG performance status of 0 or 1 and had received between 0 and 3 prior chemotherapy regimens. Blood samples gave median yields of around 140,000 T cells and 80,000 to 90,000 unique TCRs, along with a median clonality of around 0.08. In the same patients who had TCR sequencing, pretreatment tumors also underwent whole exome sequencing and RNA sequencing. About 85% of the roughly 29 patients were identified as males with urothelial cancer of bladder origin, and a prior smoking history was reported by 18 of 29 patients. Progression-free survival longer than 6 months counted as durable clinical benefit, and TCR features were additionally tested against both progression-free and overall survival. Twenty-nine patients had pretreatment blood TCR-seq, around 24 had at least one posttreatment blood collection, and around 24 had tumor TCR-seq. Roughly nine patients achieved durable clinical benefit and fewer than 25 did not. Pretreatment tumor samples, along with matched peripheral blood serially collected before and after atezolizumab treatment, were subjected to TCR sequencing. Blood samples were analyzed at two time points: 3 weeks after treatment start (second dose) and 6 weeks after treatment start. Somatic, immune and clinical correlates of response to PD-L1 blockade with atezolizumab in urothelial cancer were the focus of an exploratory multi-omic analysis.

The sample's time point label, in plain terms: pretreatment peripheral blood. A total of roughly 31 patients with locally advanced or metastatic urothelial carcinoma, treated at Memorial Sloan Kettering on a trial protocol, made up the cohort. Peripheral blood mononuclear cells were collected from each patient pretreatment and during treatment, giving between 1 and 8 total time points per patient. The Qiagen DNeasy Blood extraction kit was used to purify genomic DNA from total PBMCs and tumor samples. PBMCs were collected pretreatment and during treatment, and were isolated and stored as previously described. As encoded in the germline V gene, CDR1 is KGHSH while CDR2 is LQKENI. V and J lose 3 bases and 6 bases, and a span of 5 bases separates them. The CDR3 goes from the cysteine to the phenylalanine over 12 residues. Of all the DNA, just the CDR3 is kept, 36 bases in frame from base 1. This clone has only a few counts. There is no known antigen for this receptor. No base quality values were provided; no much bigger clone lies one nucleotide off.

Results the study describes overall, beyond this receptor: Patients with durable benefit showed greater expansion of tumor-associated TCR clones in peripheral blood 3 weeks after starting treatment (n = 22, p = 0.022). Because the sample size was small (n ≈ 31) and many of the analyses were exploratory, the results are meant to be hypothesis-generating. Improved progression-free and overall survival was found to be associated with pretreatment peripheral blood TCR clonality below the median.

To estimate absolute template abundance from read counts, synthetic TCR analog templates were spiked into each PCR. The immunoSEQ assay was used to amplify TCRbeta CDR3 regions from genomic DNA with bias-controlled V and J gene primers. Sequencing of rearranged TCRbeta segments was done at approximately 20X coverage. In the original analysis: Sequencing errors were corrected by clustering and CDR3s were annotated against IMGT to assign V, D and J genes. Only productive TCRbeta rearrangements were used in downstream analyses, excluding out-of-frame or stop-codon sequences. Clonality was calculated as one minus the Shannon entropy normalized by the log of the number of unique productive sequences. Fisher's exact test with Benjamini-Hochberg correction, using a cutoff of adjusted p below 0.01, was how clones that differed between time points or between blood and tumor were identified. Imported from immuneACCESS, the table was reduced by TCRdb to in-frame sequences with V and J called. These copies leave out some clones; in studies compared against another copy, an unresolved V gene accounts for under half, and the cause of the remainder is not known. The V and J calls and the clone size are those of that table, but D and trimming were determined from the DNA. This sample lists roughly 45,000 clones; more than 75% were detected once. 15% to 20% of the sample belongs to the ten largest clones.

The rearrangement joined TRBV18 to TRBJ2-2, with no confidently assigned D gene. The source was PBMCs, collected around atezolizumab (anti-PD-L1) treatment. This sequence originates from a man in his 60s with urothelial cancer. The bases are TGTGCCAGCTCACCCGGAGCCGGGGAGCTGTTTTTT. Its coded protein is CASSPGAGELFF.